Only a few counts were recorded for the clone carrying this T cell receptor beta chain. As yet, its antigen is unknown. V shed 3 bases and J 2 bases; nucleotides not matched to a gene: 3. The CDR3 is 16 amino acids. CDR1 SEHNR and CDR2 FQNEAQ come from the germline V gene (reference sequence). Separate alpha and beta amplification began at the second PCR step. The data originate from a study of naive and memory T cell subsets. Study-level results: Naive repertoires, especially CD8, held a few larger clonotypes, possibly memory cells re-expressing CD45RA. Diversity fell and Gini index rose from naive through CM, EM, EMRA.

The beta constant-region primer was an equimolar mix of two oligonucleotides covering TRBC1 and TRBC2. Four rounds of PCR amplified the ligated cDNA using nested alpha and beta constant-region primers plus SP2. TCRdb re-called the UMI-ligation and nested PCR reads through MiXCR, storing one row per CDR3 protein. The repertoire holds over 110,000 distinct CDR3 sequences, approximately 20% seen once, with 0.6% to 0.8% in the top ten. Sequenced: naive CD8+ T cells from blood. The chain employs TRBV7-9 and TRBJ2-2; 10 bases agree with TRBD2. The TCR comes from a human donor in good health. The CDR3 reads CASSFLLAGNTGELFF. CDR3 nucleotides: TGTGCCAGCAGCTTTCTACTAGCGGGAAACACCGGGGAGCTGTTTTTT.